This entry lists 26 T cell receptor beta chains sequenced from one sample in a study of T cell repertoires in cytomegalovirus infection. TCRdb re-analysed the reads in MiXCR, keeping a single row per CDR3 protein. The sample records 650,000 to 900,000 distinct CDR3 sequences, 25% to 30% being singletons. No antigens are known for them. This material consisted of cultured CD8+ T cells from PBMCs, taken from culture after CMV antigen stimulation. Receptors were obtained from a human donor in good health (CMV status not recorded). Some clones in this sample may be carry-over from other donors' samples.

This clonotype was observed a few times. This chain joins TRBV7-9 and TRBJ2-2, with 10 bases lining up with TRBD2. Unmatched junction bases numbered 3, after V lost 7 bases and J lost 1 base. The CDR3 is 15 residues long. The germline V gene has CDR1 SEHNR and CDR2 FQNEAQ (reference sequence). The CDR3 sequence: CASTRTSGNTGELFF. The CDR3 nucleotides are TGTGCCAGCACCAGGACTAGCGGGAACACCGGGGAGCTGTTTTTT.

The chain joins TRBV4-1 to TRBJ2-7, with D possibly TRBD1 on 5 matching bases. The CDR3 loop spans 14 amino acids. With 4 bases removed from V and 1 base from J, the gap between germline ends came to 11 bases. CDR1 and CDR2 (germline): MGHRA, YSYEKL. CDR3 loop: CASSPQQGSYEQYV. As DNA, the CDR3 is TGCGCCAGCAGCCCCCAGCAGGGATCCTACGAGCAGTACGTC.

A single count supports this clonotype. The chain couples TRBV14 to TRBJ2-3, with 13 bases aligning to TRBD2. V shed 0 bases, J shed 0 bases, and the junction held 9 bases outside the gene matches. The CDR3 is 20 residues long. Per the germline V gene, CDR1 is SGHDN and CDR2 is FVKESK. The CDR3 DNA is TGTGCCAGCAGCCAAGATTTGACGACTAGCGGGGGGCTTAGCACAGATACGCAGTATTTT. It codes for CASSQDLTTSGGLSTDTQYF.

There are many counts of this clonotype. The chain links TRBV20-1 to TRBJ2-1; TRBD1 agrees at 9 bases. The CDR3 runs 16 residues. The germline CDR1 and CDR2 sequences are DFQATT and SNEGSKA (reference sequence). V shed 0 bases and J 4 bases; nucleotides not matched to a gene: 7. The CDR3 here is CSARETGTGKYNEQFF. The CDR3 bases are TGCAGTGCTAGAGAGACCGGGACAGGGAAATACAATGAGCAGTTCTTC.

This clonotype has at least ten counts. This chain joins TRBV7-6 and TRBJ1-1; TRBD1 is a possible D gene (6 bases). This CDR3 comprises 15 residues. Trimming shortened V by 5 bases and J by 0 bases, and 13 bases separated the two germline ends. Germline V gene data show CDR1 as SGHVS and CDR2 as FNYEAQ. The chain's CDR3 is CASSPETGMNTEAFF. The CDR3 bases are TGTGCCAGCAGCCCCGAGACAGGCATGAACACTGAAGCTTTCTTT.

This clonotype was picked up many times. The J gene is TRBJ1-1, the V gene TRBV7-3, with D possibly matching TRBD1 (5 bases). Germline CDR1 reads SGHTA; CDR2 reads FQGTGA. This CDR3 is 13 amino acids long. V shed 3 bases and J shed 2 bases, with 7 bases lying between them. As DNA, the CDR3 is TGTGCCAGCAGCTTCGGGACCAACACTGAAGCTTTCTTT. As protein: CASSFGTNTEAFF.

This clonotype was seen ten or more times. This chain joins TRBV28 and TRBJ1-2; D is perhaps TRBD1 (5 bases). CDR1 MDHEN and CDR2 SYDVKM come from the germline V gene. V shed 3 bases and J shed 1 base, with 15 bases lying between them. This CDR3 region has 16 residues. The CDR3 reads CASSFPGPMGNYGYTF. The CDR3 DNA reads TGTGCCAGCAGTTTTCCGGGGCCAATGGGTAACTATGGCTACACCTTC.

This clonotype was detected ten times or more. V is TRBV25-1 and J is TRBJ1-6, with D possibly matching TRBD1 (5 bases). The V gene's germline CDR1 is MGHDK and CDR2 SYGVNS. V lost 0 bases and J lost 6, with 9 bases in between. The CDR3 spans 15 residues. DNA of the CDR3: TGTGCCAGCAGTGAATACTCAGGGTTTAATTCACCCCTCCACTTT. This translates into CASSEYSGFNSPLHF. Supplemented by reference TRBV25-1 and TRBJ1-6, the full variable domain reads EADIYQTPRYLVIGTGKKITLECSQTMGHDKMYWYQQDPGMELHLIHYSYGVNSTEKGDLSSESTVSRIRTEHFPLTLESARPSHTSQYLCASSEYSGFNSPLHFGNGTRLTVT.

The sample holds many counts of this clonotype. The chain couples TRBV7-2 to TRBJ1-4; D unclear. The V gene lost 5 bases and the J gene lost 3 bases, with 7 bases spanning the gap. The length of the CDR3 is 13 residues. Germline V lookup: CDR1 SGHTA, CDR2 FQGNSA. The CDR3 region is CASSPSSNEKLFF. The CDR3 DNA sequence: TGTGCCAGCAGCCCCAGTTCTAATGAAAAACTGTTTTTT.

The genes are TRBV7-9 and TRBJ2-1; 7 bases fit TRBD2. Germline lookup yields CDR1 SEHNR and CDR2 FQNEAQ (reference sequence). Trimming cost V 8 bases and J 6 bases; bases outside gene matches: 16. There are 16 residues in the CDR3. The CDR3 region is CASPRGVLSQFNEQFF. The CDR3 DNA is TGTGCCAGCCCCCGGGGGGTCCTTAGCCAATTCAATGAGCAGTTCTTC.

In this sample, this clonotype turned up a few times. The genes are TRBV29-1 and TRBJ2-1; TRBD2 aligns across 13 bases. Germline V CDR1 and CDR2: SQVTM, ANQGSEA. The CDR3 has 18 amino acids. V shed 1 base and J 0 bases; nucleotides not matched to a gene: 6. The CDR3 nucleotides read TGCAGCGTTGAAGGATGGACTAGCGGGGGCCACTCCTACAATGAGCAGTTCTTC. The encoded protein is CSVEGWTSGGHSYNEQFF.

This clonotype has a count of ten or more. The chain links TRBV7-3 to TRBJ1-6; D gene unclear. The germline V gene has CDR1 SGHTA and CDR2 FQGTGA. The CDR3 runs 13 residues. The V end was cut by 5 bases, the J end by 8 bases, with 10 bases between. CDR3 bases: TGTGCCAGCAGCCAGAGGCCCGATTCACCCCTCCACTTT. It yields the protein CASSQRPDSPLHF.

This clonotype was seen a few times. The chain couples TRBV11-2 to TRBJ2-5; 8 nucleotides match TRBD1. The CDR3 has 16 amino acids. Unmatched junction bases numbered 8, after V lost 0 bases and J lost 5 bases. The germline V gene encodes CDR1 SGHAT and CDR2 FQNNGV. The CDR3 coding sequence is TGTGCCAGCAGCTTAGAGATTGCAGGGGGCGCGGAGACCCAGTACTTC. Translated, it gives CASSLEIAGGAETQYF.

This clonotype appeared a few times. This chain connects TRBV6-6 to TRBJ1-2; D unresolved. CDR3 size: 13 residues. V lost 0 bases and J 4 bases, leaving 6 bases between the germline ends. Germline-derived CDR1 and CDR2 are MNHNY and SVGAGI (reference sequence). DNA of the CDR3: TGTGCCAGCAGTTACTCGCCGAGCTATGGCTACACCTTC. It translates to CASSYSPSYGYTF.

V is TRBV7-9 and J is TRBJ2-4; 9 bases map to TRBD2. V lost 5 bases and J lost 0; bases outside the gene matches: 5. Germline CDR1 reads SEHNR; CDR2 reads FQNEAQ (reference sequence). The CDR3 has 16 amino acids. CDR3 nucleotide sequence: TGTGCCAGCAGCGATTCTAGCGGGATAGCCAAAAACATTCAGTACTTC. It yields the protein CASSDSSGIAKNIQYF.

V usage is TRBV7-9 and J usage is TRBJ1-3; unclear D gene. Per germline, CDR1 SEHNR and CDR2 FQNEAQ (reference sequence). Trimming pared 5 bases from V and 0 bases from J, leaving 8 bases between. CDR3 size: 14 residues. The CDR3 region is CASSPSYSGNTIYF. The CDR3 region has the DNA TGTGCCAGCAGCCCATCCTACTCTGGAAACACCATATATTTT.

This clonotype was counted between two and nine times. The chain uses TRBV7-2 and TRBJ1-1; D unclear. CDR1 is SGHTA and CDR2 is FQGNSA in the germline V gene. The V and J ends lost 5 bases and 0 bases respectively, with 10 bases between them. The CDR3 length is 14 residues. DNA of the CDR3: TGTGCCAGCAGCATCTTGCAGTTGAACACTGAAGCTTTCTTT. Protein sequence: CASSILQLNTEAFF.

At least ten counts were recorded for this clonotype. The rearrangement links TRBV7-2 to TRBJ2-7; 12 bases map to TRBD2. The ends lost 5 bases at V and 6 bases at J; junction bases unmatched: 14. Germline CDR1 and CDR2: SGHTA and FQGNSA. The CDR3 spans 17 residues. The CDR3 coding sequence is TGTGCCAGCAGCCCGCTGGGACTAGCGGGTTTGGGCTCCGAGCAGTACTTC. Translation: CASSPLGLAGLGSEQYF.

This clonotype was detected only a few times. The V call is TRBV12-3 or TRBV12-4, the J call TRBJ2-5; 7 positions match TRBD2. With V trimmed by 5 bases and J by 4 bases, 7 bases remained unmatched. The CDR3 runs to 14 residues. Written as DNA, the CDR3 is TGTGCCAGCAGTCCGCACGGGGAGGGAGAGACCCAGTACTTC. This codes for CASSPHGEGETQYF.

This clonotype appeared a single time. The rearrangement joins TRBV4-3 to TRBJ2-1; TRBD1 might be the D (6 bases). Germline V gene lookup returns CDR1 LGHNA and CDR2 YSLEER. V lost 0 bases and J 5 bases, leaving 14 bases between the germline ends. This CDR3 region has 16 residues. The DNA for the CDR3 is TGCGCCAGCAGCCAAGATATCGGCAGGGGACACAATGAGCAGTTCTTC. Amino acid sequence: CASSQDIGRGHNEQFF.

This clonotype has only a few counts. The rearrangement uses TRBV2 and TRBJ2-2; 10 bases fit TRBD2. The CDR3 covers 16 residues. The trim removed 7 bases at V and 6 bases at J, leaving 11 bases unmatched. Germline V CDR1 and CDR2: SNHLY, FYNNEI. The CDR3 protein is CASIPQSGGGAGELFF. In DNA form, the CDR3 reads TGTGCCAGCATCCCCCAAAGCGGGGGGGGAGCCGGGGAGCTGTTTTTT.

This clonotype has just a few counts. The rearrangement joins TRBV12-3 or TRBV12-4 to TRBJ2-2; TRBD2 might be the D (5 bases). V gave up 1 base and J gave up 1 base, with 10 bases separating them. The CDR3 loop spans 16 amino acids. This CDR3 is CASSLEVGRNTGELFF. CDR3 sequence (DNA): TGTGCCAGCAGTTTAGAGGTGGGGAGGAACACCGGGGAGCTGTTTTTT.

The chain joins TRBV6-2 or TRBV6-3 to TRBJ1-1; D gene ambiguous. V lost 7 bases and J lost 6, with 12 bases in between. The CDR3 covers 12 residues. From germline, CDR1 is MNHEY and CDR2 SVGEGT. The CDR3: CASMTGQAEAFF. The DNA for the CDR3 is TGTGCCAGCATGACGGGCCAGGCTGAAGCTTTCTTT.

This clonotype appeared many times. The J gene is TRBJ1-3, the V gene TRBV7-2; D gene uncertain. CDR3 length: 16 residues. Deletions cut 2 bases from V and 0 bases from J, with 11 bases between. Germline CDR1 and CDR2: SGHTA and FQGNSA. The CDR3 is CASSLSPQFSGNTIYF. CDR3 DNA: TGTGCCAGCAGCTTAAGCCCACAGTTCTCTGGAAACACCATATATTTT. Drawing the rest from reference TRBV7-2 and TRBJ1-3, the complete variable domain is GAGVSQSPSNKVTEKGKDVELRCDPISGHTALYWYRQSLGQGLEFLIYFQGNSAPDKSGLPSDRFSAERTGGSVSTLTIQRTQQEDSAVYLCASSLSPQFSGNTIYFGEGSWLTVV.

This clonotype was observed a few times. The V and J genes are TRBV6-5 and TRBJ1-1, with D uncertain. V shed 8 bases and J shed 8 bases, with 3 bases lying between them. The CDR3 totals 8 residues. Germline V gene sequence: CDR1 MNHEY, CDR2 SVGAGI. The CDR3 loop reads CASQEAFF. CDR3 nucleotides: TGTGCCAGCCAAGAAGCTTTCTTT.

V is TRBV4-1 and J is TRBJ1-6; D not certain. Germline CDR1 reads MGHRA; CDR2 reads YSYEKL. The V and J ends lost 2 bases and 5 bases respectively, with 10 bases between them. The CDR3 spans 15 residues. As DNA, the CDR3 is TGCGCCAGCAGCCAACAGACACGTAATAATTCACCCCTCCACTTT. Translating gives CASSQQTRNNSPLHF.